A selection of T cell receptor beta chains follows, all from one sample in a study of T cell repertoires in cytomegalovirus infection. TCRdb passed the reads through MiXCR, listing each CDR3 protein once. This sample has around 210,000 distinct CDR3 sequences; approximately 7% occur once, and the top ten carry 6.5%. The sample taken for sequencing was PBMCs. These receptors all stem from a human donor in good health (CMV status not recorded). Some clones in this sample may be carry-over from other donors' samples. Both conserved end residues are part of each CDR3. Each record gives: clone size, V gene, D gene, J gene, CDR3 protein, CDR3 DNA. The D gene is left open where the match is weak. The listing skips clone size in some rows; elsewhere it reads once, few, many or a size class.

few	TRBV5-6	TRBD1	TRBJ1-1	CASSPIGTVEAFF	TGTGCCAGCAGCCCAATCGGGACAGTAGAAGCTTTCTTT
many	TRBV4-3	TRBD1	TRBJ2-7	CASSQDLDRVYEQYF	TGCGCCAGCAGCCAAGATCTTGACAGGGTCTACGAGCAGTACTTC
many	TRBV20-1	NA	TRBJ1-5	CTSTGSNQPQHF	TGCACCTCCACAGGGAGCAATCAGCCCCAGCATTTT
NA	TRBV29-1	TRBD1	TRBJ2-1	CSVEPRDRDYNEQFF	TGCAGCGTTGAACCCCGGGACAGGGACTACAATGAGCAGTTCTTC
few	TRBV14	TRBD2	TRBJ2-1	CASSLLAGGRDEQFF	TGTGCCAGCAGCCTCCTAGCGGGGGGGCGCGATGAGCAGTTCTTC
many	TRBV5-1	TRBD1	TRBJ2-1	CASSLRTGGGEQFF	TGCGCCAGCAGCTTGAGGACAGGGGGCGGTGAGCAGTTCTTC
few	TRBV7-2	NA	TRBJ1-4	CASSLGFPNEKLFF	TGTGCCAGCAGCTTAGGGTTCCCTAATGAAAAACTGTTTTTT
many	TRBV6-2/TRBV6-3	NA	TRBJ2-2	CASSRGPPWIGTGELFF	TGTGCCAGCAGTCGGGGACCCCCCTGGATTGGCACCGGGGAGCTGTTTTTT
few	TRBV20-1	NA	TRBJ2-1	CSARQLMDEQFF	TGCAGTGCTAGACAACTTATGGATGAGCAGTTCTTC
many	TRBV18	NA	TRBJ2-3	CASSQRDSTDTQYF	TGTGCCAGCTCCCAACGGGACAGCACAGATACGCAGTATTTT
many	TRBV29-1	TRBD1	TRBJ2-7	CSVDSGTAGEQYF	TGCAGCGTAGACTCCGGGACAGCTGGTGAGCAGTACTTC
NA	TRBV2	TRBD2	TRBJ2-5	CAIASRTSGGSNQETQYF	TGCGCCATAGCAAGTAGGACTAGCGGGGGGTCGAACCAAGAGACCCAGTACTTC
NA	TRBV19	TRBD1	TRBJ1-3	CASGQGGNTIYF	TGTGCCAGTGGACAGGGAGGAAACACCATATATTTT
few	TRBV28	NA	TRBJ1-4	CASSPMGEKLFF	TGTGCCAGCAGTCCCATGGGGGAAAAACTGTTTTTT
many	TRBV20-1	TRBD2	TRBJ2-7	CSATLAGAYEQYF	TGCAGTGCTACACTAGCGGGGGCCTACGAGCAGTACTTC